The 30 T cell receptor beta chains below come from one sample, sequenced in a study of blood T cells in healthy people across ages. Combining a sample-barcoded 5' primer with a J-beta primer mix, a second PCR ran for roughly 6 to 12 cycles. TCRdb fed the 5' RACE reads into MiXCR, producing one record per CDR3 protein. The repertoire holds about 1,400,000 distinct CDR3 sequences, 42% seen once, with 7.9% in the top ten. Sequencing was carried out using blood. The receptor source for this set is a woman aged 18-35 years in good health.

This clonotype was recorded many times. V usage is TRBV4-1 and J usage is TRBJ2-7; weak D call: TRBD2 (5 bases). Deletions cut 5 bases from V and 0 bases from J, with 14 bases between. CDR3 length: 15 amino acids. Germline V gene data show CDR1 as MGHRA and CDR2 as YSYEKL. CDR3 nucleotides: TGCGCCAGCAGCACGGGCCCTACTAGCTCCTACGAGCAGTACTTC. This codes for CASSTGPTSSYEQYF.

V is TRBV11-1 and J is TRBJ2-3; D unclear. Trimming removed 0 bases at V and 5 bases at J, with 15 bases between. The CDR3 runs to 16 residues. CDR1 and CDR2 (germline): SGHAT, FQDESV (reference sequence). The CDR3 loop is CASSLADLSSRDTQYF. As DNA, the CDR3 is TGTGCCAGCAGCTTAGCGGACCTATCCTCTCGAGATACGCAGTATTTT.

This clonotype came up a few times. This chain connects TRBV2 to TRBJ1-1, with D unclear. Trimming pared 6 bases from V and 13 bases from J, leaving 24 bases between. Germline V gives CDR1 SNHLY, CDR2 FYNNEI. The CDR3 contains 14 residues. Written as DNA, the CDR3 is TGTGCCAGCAGCCTTCCTTTAGCGGCAAGTGAGAGTTTCTTT. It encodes CASSLPLAASESFF.

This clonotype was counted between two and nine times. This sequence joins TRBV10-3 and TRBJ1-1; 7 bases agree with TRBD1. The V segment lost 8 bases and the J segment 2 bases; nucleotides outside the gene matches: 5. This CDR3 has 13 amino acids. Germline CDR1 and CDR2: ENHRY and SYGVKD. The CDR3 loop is CAIVRDSNTEAFF. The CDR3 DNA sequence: TGTGCCATCGTCCGGGACAGTAACACTGAAGCTTTCTTT.

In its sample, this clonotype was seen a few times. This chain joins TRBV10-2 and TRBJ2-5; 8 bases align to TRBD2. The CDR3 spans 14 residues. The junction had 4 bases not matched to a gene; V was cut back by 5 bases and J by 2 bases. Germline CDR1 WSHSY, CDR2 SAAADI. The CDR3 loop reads CASSSSGAQETQYF. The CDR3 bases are TGCGCCAGCAGTAGTAGCGGGGCGCAAGAGACCCAGTACTTC.

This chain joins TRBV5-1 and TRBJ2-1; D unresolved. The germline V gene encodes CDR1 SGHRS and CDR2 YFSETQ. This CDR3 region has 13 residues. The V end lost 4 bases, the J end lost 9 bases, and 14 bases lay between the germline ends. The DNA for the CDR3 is TGCGCCAGCAGCCATGAGAGTCGCAGTGAGCAGTTCTTC. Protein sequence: CASSHESRSEQFF. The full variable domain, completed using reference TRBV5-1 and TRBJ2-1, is KAGVTQTPRYLIKTRGQQVTLSCSPISGHRSVSWYQQTPGQGLQFLFEYFSETQRNKGNFPGRFSGRQFSNSRSEMNVSTLELGDSALYLCASSHESRSEQFFGPGTRLTVL.

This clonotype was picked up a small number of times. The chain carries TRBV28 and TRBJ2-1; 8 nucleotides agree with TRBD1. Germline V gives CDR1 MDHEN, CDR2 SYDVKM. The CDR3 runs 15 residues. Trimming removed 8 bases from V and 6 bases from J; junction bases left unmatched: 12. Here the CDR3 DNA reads TGTGCCAGCGGAGGCACCGGGACAGGAAGCAATGAGCAGTTCTTC. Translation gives CASGGTGTGSNEQFF.

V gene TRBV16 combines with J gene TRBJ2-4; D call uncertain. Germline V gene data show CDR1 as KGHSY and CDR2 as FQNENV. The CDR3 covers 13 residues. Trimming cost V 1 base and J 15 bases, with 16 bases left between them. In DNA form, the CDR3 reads TGTGCCAGCAGCCAATTTACCGGGCAGGAGAGGTACTTC. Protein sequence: CASSQFTGQERYF.

The CDR3 bases are TGTGCCAGCAGTTACTCGCGGGAGCATTGGTACTTC. Its protein is CASSYSREHWYF. The gene calls are TRBV6-6 and TRBJ2-5, with TRBD2 identical over 7 bases. V lost 0 bases to trimming and J lost 13 bases; unmatched junction nucleotides: 5. Germline V gene data show CDR1 as MNHNY and CDR2 as SVGAGI (reference sequence). The CDR3 is made up of 12 amino acids.

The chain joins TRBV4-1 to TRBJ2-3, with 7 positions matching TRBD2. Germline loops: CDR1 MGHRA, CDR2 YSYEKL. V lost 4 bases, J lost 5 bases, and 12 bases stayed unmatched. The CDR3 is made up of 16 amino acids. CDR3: CASSPRLAAARDTQYF. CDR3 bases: TGCGCCAGCAGCCCCCGGCTAGCGGCCGCTCGAGATACGCAGTATTTT.

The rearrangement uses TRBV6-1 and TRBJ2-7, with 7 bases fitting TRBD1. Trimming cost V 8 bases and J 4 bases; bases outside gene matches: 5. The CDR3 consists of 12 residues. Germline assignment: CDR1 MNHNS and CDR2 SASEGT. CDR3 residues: CASDEQGYEQYF. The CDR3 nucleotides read TGTGCCAGCGACGAACAGGGGTACGAGCAGTACTTC.

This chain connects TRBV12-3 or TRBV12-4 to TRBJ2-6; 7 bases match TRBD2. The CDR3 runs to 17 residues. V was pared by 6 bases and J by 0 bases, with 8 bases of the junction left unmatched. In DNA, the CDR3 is TGTGCCAGCAGACTTAAAGCGGGACGCTCTGGGGCCAACGTCCTGACTTTC. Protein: CASRLKAGRSGANVLTF.

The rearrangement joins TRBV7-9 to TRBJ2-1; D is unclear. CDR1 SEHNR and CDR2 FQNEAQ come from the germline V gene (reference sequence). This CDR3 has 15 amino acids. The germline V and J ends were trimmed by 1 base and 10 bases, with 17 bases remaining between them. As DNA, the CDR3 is TGTGCCAGCAGCTTAGTGCTGGCTACCACGAACGAGCAGTTCTTC. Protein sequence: CASSLVLATTNEQFF.

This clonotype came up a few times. The CDR3 spells CASSPMGEQYF. The CDR3 DNA reads as TGTGCCAGCAGCCCAATGGGAGAGCAGTACTTC. The V call is TRBV6-6, the J call TRBJ2-7, with no clear D. CDR3 length: 11 amino acids. Germline V gene lookup returns CDR1 MNHNY and CDR2 SVGAGI (reference sequence). V was cut by 6 bases and J by 7 bases, with 10 bases left in between.

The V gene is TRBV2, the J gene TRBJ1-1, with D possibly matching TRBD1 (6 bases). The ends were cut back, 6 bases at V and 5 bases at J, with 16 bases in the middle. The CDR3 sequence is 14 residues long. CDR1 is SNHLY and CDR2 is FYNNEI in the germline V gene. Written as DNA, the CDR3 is TGTGCCAGCAGGAACCAGGGGTTTGGTACTGAAGCTTTCTTT. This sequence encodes CASRNQGFGTEAFF.

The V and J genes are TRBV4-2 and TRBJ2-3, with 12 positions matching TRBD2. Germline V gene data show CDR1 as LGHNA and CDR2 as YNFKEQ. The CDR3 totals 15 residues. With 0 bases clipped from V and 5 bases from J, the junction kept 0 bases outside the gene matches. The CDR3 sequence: CASSQELAGGDTQYF. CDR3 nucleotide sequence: TGTGCCAGCAGCCAAGAACTAGCGGGAGGAGATACGCAGTATTTT.

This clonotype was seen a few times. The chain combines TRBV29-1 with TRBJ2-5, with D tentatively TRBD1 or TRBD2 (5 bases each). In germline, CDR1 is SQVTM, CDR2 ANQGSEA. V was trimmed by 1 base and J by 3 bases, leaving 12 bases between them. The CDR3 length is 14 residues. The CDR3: CSVEGGAREETQYF. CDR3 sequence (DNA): TGCAGCGTTGAAGGGGGAGCCAGGGAAGAGACCCAGTACTTC.

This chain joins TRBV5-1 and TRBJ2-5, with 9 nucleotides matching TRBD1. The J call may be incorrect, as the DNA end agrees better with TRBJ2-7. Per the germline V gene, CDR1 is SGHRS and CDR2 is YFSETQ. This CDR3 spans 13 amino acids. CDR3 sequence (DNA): TGCGCCAGCAGCAGCAGGACAGGGGACGAGCAGTACTTC. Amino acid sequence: CASSSRTGDEQYF.

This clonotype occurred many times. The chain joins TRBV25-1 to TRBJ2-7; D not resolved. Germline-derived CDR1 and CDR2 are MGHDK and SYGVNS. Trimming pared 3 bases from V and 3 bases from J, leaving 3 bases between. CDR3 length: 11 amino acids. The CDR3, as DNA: TGTGCCAGCAGTGACGGCTACGAGCAGTACTTC. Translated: CASSDGYEQYF.

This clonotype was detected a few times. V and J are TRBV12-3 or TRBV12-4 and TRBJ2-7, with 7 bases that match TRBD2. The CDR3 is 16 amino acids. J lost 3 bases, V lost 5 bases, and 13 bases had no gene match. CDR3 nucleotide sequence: TGTGCCAGCAGTCCTAAGAGCGATGGGACTATCTACGAGCAGTACTTC. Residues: CASSPKSDGTIYEQYF.

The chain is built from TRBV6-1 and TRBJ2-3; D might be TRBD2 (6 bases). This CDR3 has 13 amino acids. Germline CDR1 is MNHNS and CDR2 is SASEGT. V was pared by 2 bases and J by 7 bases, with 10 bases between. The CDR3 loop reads CASSEPGGNTQYF. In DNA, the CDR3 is TGTGCCAGCAGTGAACCCGGCGGGAATACGCAGTATTTT.

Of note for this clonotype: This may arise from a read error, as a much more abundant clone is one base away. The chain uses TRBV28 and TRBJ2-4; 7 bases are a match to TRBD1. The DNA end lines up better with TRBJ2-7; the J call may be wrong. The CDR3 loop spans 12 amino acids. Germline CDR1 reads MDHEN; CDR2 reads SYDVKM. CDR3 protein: CASSSHRGEQYF. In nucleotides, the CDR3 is TGTGCCAGCAGTTCACACAGGGGCGAGCAGTACTTC.

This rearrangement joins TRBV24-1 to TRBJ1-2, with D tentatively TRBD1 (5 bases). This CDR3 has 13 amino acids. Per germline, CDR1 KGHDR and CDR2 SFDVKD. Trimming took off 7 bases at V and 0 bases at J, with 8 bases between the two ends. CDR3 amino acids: CATRDTANYGYTF. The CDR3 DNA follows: TGTGCCACCAGGGACACTGCTAACTATGGCTACACCTTC.

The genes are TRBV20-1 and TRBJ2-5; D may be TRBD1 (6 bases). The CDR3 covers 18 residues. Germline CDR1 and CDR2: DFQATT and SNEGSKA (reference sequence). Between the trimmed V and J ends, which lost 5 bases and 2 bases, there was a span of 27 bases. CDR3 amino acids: CSAAPFGQPPDIQETQYF. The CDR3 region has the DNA TGCAGTGCTGCACCCTTTGGACAGCCCCCAGACATTCAAGAGACCCAGTACTTC.

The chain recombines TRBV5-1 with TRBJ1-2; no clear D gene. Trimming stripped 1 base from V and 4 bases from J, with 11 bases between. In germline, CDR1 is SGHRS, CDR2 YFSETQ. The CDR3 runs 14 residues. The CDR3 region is CASSLRLEGYGYTF. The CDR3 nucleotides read TGCGCCAGCAGCTTGAGACTGGAGGGCTATGGCTACACCTTC.

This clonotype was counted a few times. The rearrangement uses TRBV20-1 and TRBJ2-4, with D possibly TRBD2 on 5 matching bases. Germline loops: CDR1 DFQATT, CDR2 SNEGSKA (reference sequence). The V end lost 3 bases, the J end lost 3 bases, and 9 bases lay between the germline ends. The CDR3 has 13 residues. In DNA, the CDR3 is TGCAGTGCTAGTTCCGGGGTCAAAAACATTCAGTACTTC. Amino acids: CSASSGVKNIQYF.

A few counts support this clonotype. CDR3 protein: CSAQEPNQPQHF. The DNA for the CDR3 is TGCAGTGCCCAGGAGCCTAATCAGCCCCAGCATTTT. The rearrangement links TRBV20-1 to TRBJ1-5; D gene unclear. CDR1 and CDR2 from the germline V gene are DFQATT and SNEGSKA (reference sequence). Trimming pared 6 bases from V and 4 bases from J, leaving 10 bases between. The CDR3 is made up of 12 amino acids.

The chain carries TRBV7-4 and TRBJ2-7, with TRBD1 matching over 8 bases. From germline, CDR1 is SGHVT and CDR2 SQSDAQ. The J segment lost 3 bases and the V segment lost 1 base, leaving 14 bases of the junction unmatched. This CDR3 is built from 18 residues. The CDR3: CASSLGASQGASLYEQYF. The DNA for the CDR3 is TGTGCCAGCAGCTTAGGTGCGTCGCAGGGGGCCTCCCTCTACGAGCAGTACTTC.

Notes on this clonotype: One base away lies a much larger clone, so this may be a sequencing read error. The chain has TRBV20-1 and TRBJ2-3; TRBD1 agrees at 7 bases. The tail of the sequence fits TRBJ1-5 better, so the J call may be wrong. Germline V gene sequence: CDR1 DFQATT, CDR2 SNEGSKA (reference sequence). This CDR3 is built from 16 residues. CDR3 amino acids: CSARDREGALTDTQHF. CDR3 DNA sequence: TGCAGTGCTAGAGATCGTGAGGGGGCCCTCACAGATACGCAGCATTTT.

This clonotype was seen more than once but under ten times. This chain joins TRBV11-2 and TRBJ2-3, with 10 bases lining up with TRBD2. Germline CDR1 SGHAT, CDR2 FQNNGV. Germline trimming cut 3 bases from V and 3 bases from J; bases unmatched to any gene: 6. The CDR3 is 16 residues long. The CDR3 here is CASSFLQTSGTDTQYF. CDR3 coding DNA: TGTGCCAGCAGCTTTCTACAGACTAGCGGGACAGATACGCAGTATTTT.